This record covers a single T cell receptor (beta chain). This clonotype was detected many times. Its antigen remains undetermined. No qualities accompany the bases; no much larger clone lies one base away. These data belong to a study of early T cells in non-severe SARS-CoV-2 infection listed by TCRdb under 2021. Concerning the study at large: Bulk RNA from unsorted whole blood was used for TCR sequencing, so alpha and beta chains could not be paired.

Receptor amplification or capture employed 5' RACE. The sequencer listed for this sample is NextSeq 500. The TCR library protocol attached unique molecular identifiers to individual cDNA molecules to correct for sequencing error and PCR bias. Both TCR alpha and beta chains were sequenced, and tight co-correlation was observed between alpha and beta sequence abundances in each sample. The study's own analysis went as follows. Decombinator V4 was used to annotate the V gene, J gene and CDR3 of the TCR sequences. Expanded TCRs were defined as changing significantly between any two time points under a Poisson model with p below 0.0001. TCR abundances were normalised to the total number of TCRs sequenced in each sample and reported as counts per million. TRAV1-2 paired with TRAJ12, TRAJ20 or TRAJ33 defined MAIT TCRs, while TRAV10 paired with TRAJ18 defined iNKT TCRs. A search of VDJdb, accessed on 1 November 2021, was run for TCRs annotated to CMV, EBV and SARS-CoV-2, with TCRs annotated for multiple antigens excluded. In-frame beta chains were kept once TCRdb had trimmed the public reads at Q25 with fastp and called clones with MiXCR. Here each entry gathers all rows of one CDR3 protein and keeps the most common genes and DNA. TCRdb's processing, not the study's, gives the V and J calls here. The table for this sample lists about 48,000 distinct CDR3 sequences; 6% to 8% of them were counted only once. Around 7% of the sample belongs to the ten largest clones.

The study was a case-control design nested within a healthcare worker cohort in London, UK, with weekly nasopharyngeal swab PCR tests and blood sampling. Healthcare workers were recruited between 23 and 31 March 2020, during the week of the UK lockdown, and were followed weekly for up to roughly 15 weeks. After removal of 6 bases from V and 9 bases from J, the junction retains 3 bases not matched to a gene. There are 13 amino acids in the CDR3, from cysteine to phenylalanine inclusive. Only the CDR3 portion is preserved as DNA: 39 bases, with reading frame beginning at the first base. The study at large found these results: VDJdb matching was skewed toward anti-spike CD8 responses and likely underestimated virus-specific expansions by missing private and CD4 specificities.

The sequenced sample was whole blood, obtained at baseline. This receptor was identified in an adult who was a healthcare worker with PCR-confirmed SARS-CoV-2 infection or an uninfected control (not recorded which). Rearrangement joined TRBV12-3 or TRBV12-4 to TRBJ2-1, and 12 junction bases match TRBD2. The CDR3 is CASSLLAGGEQFF. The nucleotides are TGTGCCAGCAGCCTACTAGCGGGAGGTGAGCAGTTCTTC.